This TCR beta chain was captured by sequencing in a study of CD8 T cells in ankylosing spondylitis. As concerns this clonotype: Its antigen is unidentified.

The J segment lost 4 bases and the V segment lost 4 bases, leaving 5 bases of the junction unmatched. CDR3 length: 15 amino acids. Germline CDR1 reads MNHEY; CDR2 reads SMNVEV (reference sequence). It was by quantitative 5'-RACE with molecular barcodes that TCR beta libraries were made. A single record per CDR3 protein comes from TCRdb applying MiXCR to the 5' RACE reads. This table has 200,000 to 250,000 distinct CDR3 sequences, around 18% appearing once. Study-wide points: Before this, some motif variants had been reported in reactive arthritis synovial fluid and blood. Reported data indicate significant enrichment of disease-linked clones within matched ankylosing spondylitis synovial fluid. A TCR beta motif of roughly eight highly homologous variants appeared characteristic of ankylosing spondylitis blood. Disease-linked clones bore a CD8+ phenotype and were relatively rare in peripheral blood.

The sequencing sample was made of blood, either unsorted or a sorted T cell fraction (not recorded which). The chain links TRBV27 to TRBJ2-7, with 12 bases that match TRBD2. The source is a male donor with ankylosing spondylitis. The CDR3 sequence is CASSSLAGGLYEQYF. The CDR3 DNA sequence: TGTGCCAGCAGTTCCCTAGCGGGAGGGCTGTACGAGCAGTACTTC.